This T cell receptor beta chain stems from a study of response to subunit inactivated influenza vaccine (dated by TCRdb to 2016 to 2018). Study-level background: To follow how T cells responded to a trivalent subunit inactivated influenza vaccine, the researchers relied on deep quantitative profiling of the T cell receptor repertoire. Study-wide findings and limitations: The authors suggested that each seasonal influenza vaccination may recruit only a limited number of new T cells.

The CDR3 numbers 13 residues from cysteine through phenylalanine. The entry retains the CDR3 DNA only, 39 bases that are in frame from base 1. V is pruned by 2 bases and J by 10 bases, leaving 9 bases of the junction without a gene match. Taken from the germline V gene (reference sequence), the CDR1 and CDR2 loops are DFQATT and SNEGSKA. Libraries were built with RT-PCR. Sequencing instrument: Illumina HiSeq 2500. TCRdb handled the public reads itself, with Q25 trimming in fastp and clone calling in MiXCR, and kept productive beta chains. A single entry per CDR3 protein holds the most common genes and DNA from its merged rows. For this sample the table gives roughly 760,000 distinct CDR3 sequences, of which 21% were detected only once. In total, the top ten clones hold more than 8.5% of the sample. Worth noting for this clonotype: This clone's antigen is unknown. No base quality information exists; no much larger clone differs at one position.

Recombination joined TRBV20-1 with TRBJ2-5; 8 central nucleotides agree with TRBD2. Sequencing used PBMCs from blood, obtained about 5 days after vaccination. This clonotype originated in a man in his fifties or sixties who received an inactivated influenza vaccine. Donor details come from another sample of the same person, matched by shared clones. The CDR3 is CSARRGGGTDQYF. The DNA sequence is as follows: TGCAGTGCTAGACGAGGCGGGGGGACCGACCAGTACTTC.